This T cell receptor beta chain is from a study of T cells after yellow fever vaccination. The CDR3 has 13 residues. The germline V gene has CDR1 SGHTA and CDR2 FQGTGA. The ends lost 5 bases at V and 8 bases at J; junction bases unmatched: 7. A few counts support this clonotype. TCRdb reprocessed the 5' RACE reads via MiXCR and lists one record per CDR3 protein. The top ten hold 15% to 20% of the sample, which has roughly 400,000 distinct CDR3 sequences, approximately 19% seen once. The TCR was taken from a man aged 18 to 30 who received the YFV17D yellow fever vaccine. This sample comprised PBMCs, obtained before the yellow fever booster vaccination. The V call is TRBV7-3, the J call TRBJ1-2, with 8 bases that match TRBD1. CDR3: CASSAQGQGGYTF. CDR3 nucleotides: TGTGCCAGCAGCGCTCAAGGACAGGGAGGCTACACCTTC.